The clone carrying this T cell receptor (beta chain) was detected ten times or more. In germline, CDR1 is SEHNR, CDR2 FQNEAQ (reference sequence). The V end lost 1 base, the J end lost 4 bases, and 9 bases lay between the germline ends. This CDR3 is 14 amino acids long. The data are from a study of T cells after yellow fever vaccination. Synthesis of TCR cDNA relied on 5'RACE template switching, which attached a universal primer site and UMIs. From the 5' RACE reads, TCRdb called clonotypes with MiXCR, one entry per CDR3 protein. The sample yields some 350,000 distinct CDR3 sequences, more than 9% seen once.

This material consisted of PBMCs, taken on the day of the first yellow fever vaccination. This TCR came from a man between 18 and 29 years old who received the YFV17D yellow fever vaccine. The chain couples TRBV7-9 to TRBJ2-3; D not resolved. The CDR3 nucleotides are TGTGCCAGCAGCTTAGAAGGCGCGCCAGATACGCAGTATTTT. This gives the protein CASSLEGAPDTQYF.